These T cell receptor beta chains were read from a single sample in a study of cytomegalovirus exposure and HLA in healthy donors. Assay: immunoSEQ multiplex PCR; the TCRdb copy retains only in-frame clones and omits some. Of around 130,000 clones listed, about 8.6% are singletons. The sequenced material came from PBMCs. Receptors originate from a woman in her thirties or forties in good health and CMV-seropositive. CDR3s include the opening cysteine and the closing phenylalanine or tryptophan. The order of the fields is clone size, D gene, V gene, J gene, CDR3 protein, CDR3 DNA. The D gene is left open where the match is weak. Size tells how often a clone was seen (once, few, many) or the class of an expanded clone, and some rows leave it out.

clone_size: few
d_call: -
v_call: TRBV18
j_call: TRBJ2-5
cdr3_aa: CASSLQGYQETQYF
cdr3_nt: TGTGCCAGCTCACTACAGGGTTACCAAGAGACCCAGTACTTC

clone_size: few
d_call: -
v_call: TRBV2
j_call: TRBJ1-1
cdr3_aa: CASSSRGGTEAFF
cdr3_nt: TGTGCCAGCAGTAGCAGGGGTGGCACTGAAGCTTTCTTT

clone_size: few
d_call: TRBD2
v_call: TRBV2
j_call: TRBJ2-7
cdr3_aa: CASSEGTSGGYLAYEQYF
cdr3_nt: TGTGCCAGCAGTGAAGGGACTAGCGGGGGCTACCTCGCCTACGAGCAGTACTTC

clone_size: -
d_call: TRBD1
v_call: TRBV6-1
j_call: TRBJ2-7
cdr3_aa: CASHGQGAGEQYF
cdr3_nt: TGTGCCAGCCATGGACAGGGGGCGGGGGAGCAGTACTTC

clone_size: few
d_call: TRBD1
v_call: TRBV19
j_call: TRBJ1-3
cdr3_aa: CASSRDRELGNTIYF
cdr3_nt: TGTGCCAGTAGTAGGGACAGGGAACTTGGAAACACCATATATTTT

clone_size: few
d_call: -
v_call: TRBV28
j_call: TRBJ1-5
cdr3_aa: CASSFFDRILNQPQHF
cdr3_nt: TGTGCCAGCAGTTTCTTTGACAGGATCCTCAATCAGCCCCAGCATTTT

clone_size: few
d_call: TRBD2
v_call: TRBV7-9
j_call: TRBJ2-3
cdr3_aa: CASSFGGATDTQYF
cdr3_nt: TGTGCCAGCAGCTTCGGGGGGGCAACAGATACGCAGTATTTT

clone_size: -
d_call: -
v_call: TRBV19
j_call: TRBJ2-7
cdr3_aa: CASSIAGSSSYEQYF
cdr3_nt: TGTGCCAGTAGTATAGCCGGGTCTAGCTCCTACGAGCAGTACTTC

clone_size: -
d_call: -
v_call: TRBV5-5
j_call: TRBJ1-1
cdr3_aa: CASSFHGTLDTEAFF
cdr3_nt: TGTGCCAGCAGCTTTCATGGGACATTGGACACTGAAGCTTTCTTT

clone_size: -
d_call: TRBD1
v_call: TRBV7-9
j_call: TRBJ1-6
cdr3_aa: CASSQQGADSPLHF
cdr3_nt: TGTGCCAGCAGCCAACAGGGGGCGGATTCACCCCTCCACTTT

clone_size: -
d_call: -
v_call: TRBV4-1
j_call: TRBJ2-7
cdr3_aa: CASSQDFGRANEQYF
cdr3_nt: TGCGCCAGCAGCCAAGATTTTGGCAGGGCCAACGAGCAGTACTTC